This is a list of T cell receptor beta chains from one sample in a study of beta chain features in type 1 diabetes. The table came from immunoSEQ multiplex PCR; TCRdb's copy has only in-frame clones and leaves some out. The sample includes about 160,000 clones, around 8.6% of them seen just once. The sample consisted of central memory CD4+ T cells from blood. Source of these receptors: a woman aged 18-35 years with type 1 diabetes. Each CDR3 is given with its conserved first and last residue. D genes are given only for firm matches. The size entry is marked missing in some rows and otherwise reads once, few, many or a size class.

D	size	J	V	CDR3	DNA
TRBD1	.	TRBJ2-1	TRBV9	CASSVGFGTGIDSYNEQFF	TGTGCCAGCAGCGTAGGTTTTGGGACAGGGATTGACTCCTACAATGAGCAGTTCTTC
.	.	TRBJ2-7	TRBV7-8	CASSLGTDPPEQYF	TGTGCCAGCAGCTTAGGGACAGATCCTCCCGAGCAGTACTTC
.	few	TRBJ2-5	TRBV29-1	CSVDRTQETQYF	TGCAGCGTTGATCGTACTCAAGAGACCCAGTACTTC
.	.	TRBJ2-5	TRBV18	CASSRGRGEETQYF	TGTGCCAGCTCACGGGGCAGGGGAGAGGAGACCCAGTACTTC
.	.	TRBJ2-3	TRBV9	CASSLTPGTDTQYF	TGTGCCAGCAGCCTAACTCCTGGCACAGATACGCAGTATTTT
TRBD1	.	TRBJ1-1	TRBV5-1	CASSSGQGEGSEAFF	TGCGCCAGCAGCTCGGGACAGGGGGAAGGTTCTGAAGCTTTCTTT
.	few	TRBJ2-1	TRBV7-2	CASSLGLGASSYNEQFF	TGTGCCAGCAGCTTAGGCCTAGGAGCGAGCTCCTACAATGAGCAGTTCTTC
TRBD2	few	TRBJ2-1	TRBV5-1	CASSAQTSAYNEQFF	TGCGCCAGCTCCGCCCAGACTAGCGCTTACAATGAGCAGTTCTTC
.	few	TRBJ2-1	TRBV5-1	CASSLVPGSPYNEQFF	TGCGCCAGCAGCTTGGTCCCAGGCTCTCCCTACAATGAGCAGTTCTTC
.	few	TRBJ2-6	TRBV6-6	CASSSVAGANVLTF	TGTGCCAGCAGTTCGGTGGCTGGGGCCAACGTCCTGACTTTC
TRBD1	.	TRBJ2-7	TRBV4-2	CASSQESRDRGYEQYF	TGTGCCAGCAGCCAAGAGTCTAGGGACAGGGGTTATGAGCAGTACTTC
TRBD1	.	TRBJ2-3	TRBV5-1	CASGPGQGTDTQYF	TGCGCCAGCGGCCCGGGACAGGGCACAGATACGCAGTATTTT
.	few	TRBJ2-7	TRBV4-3	CASSLGVSYEQYF	TGCGCCAGCAGCCTAGGGGTAAGCTACGAGCAGTACTTC
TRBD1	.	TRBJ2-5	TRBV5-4	CASSLTQGTQETQYF	TGTGCCAGCAGCCTAACACAGGGGACCCAAGAGACCCAGTACTTC
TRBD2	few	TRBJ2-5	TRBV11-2	CASSYRRLAGVAETQYF	TGTGCCAGCAGTTACAGAAGACTAGCGGGAGTGGCAGAGACCCAGTACTTC
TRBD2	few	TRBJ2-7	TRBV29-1	CSVNTGLAGEQYF	TGCAGCGTGAATACGGGACTAGCTGGCGAGCAGTACTTC
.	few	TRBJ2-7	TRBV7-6	CASSLRRDSYEQYF	TGTGCCAGCAGCTTACGGCGGGACTCCTACGAGCAGTACTTC
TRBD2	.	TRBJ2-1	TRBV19	CASSRTGTSGDYNEQFF	TGTGCCAGTAGTAGGACCGGGACTAGCGGGGACTACAATGAGCAGTTCTTC
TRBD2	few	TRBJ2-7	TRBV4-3	CASMGLAGGRAYEQYF	TGCGCCAGCATGGGACTAGCGGGAGGGCGGGCCTACGAGCAGTACTTC
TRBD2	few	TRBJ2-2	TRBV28	CASRIAGVGSGELFF	TGTGCCAGCAGAATAGCGGGAGTCGGCTCGGGGGAGCTGTTTTTT
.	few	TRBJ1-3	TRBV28	CASSPPRGSSGNTIYF	TGTGCCAGCAGTCCACCGCGGGGCTCCTCCGGAAACACCATATATTTT
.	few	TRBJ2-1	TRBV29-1	CSVERVERYYEQFF	TGCAGCGTTGAGAGGGTCGAAAGATACTATGAGCAGTTCTTC
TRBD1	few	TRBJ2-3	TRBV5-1	CASSLDRADTQYF	TGCGCCAGCAGCCTGGACAGGGCGGATACGCAGTATTTT
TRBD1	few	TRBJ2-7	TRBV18	CASSLTTGSVDYEQYF	TGTGCCAGCTCCCTAACGACAGGGAGCGTAGACTACGAGCAGTACTTC
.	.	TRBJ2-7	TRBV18	CASSPRTEAYEQYF	TGTGCCAGCTCACCCAGGACAGAAGCCTACGAGCAGTACTTC
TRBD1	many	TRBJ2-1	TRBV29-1	CSVDRVDNEQFF	TGCAGCGTAGACAGGGTCGACAATGAGCAGTTCTTC
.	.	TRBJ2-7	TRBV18	CASSPSPDLGAEQYF	TGTGCCAGCTCACCATCCCCTGACCTTGGAGCGGAGCAGTACTTC
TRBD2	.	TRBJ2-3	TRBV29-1	CSVGGTSGRTDTQYF	TGCAGCGTTGGGGGAACTAGCGGCCGCACAGATACGCAGTATTTT
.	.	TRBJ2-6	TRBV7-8	CASSLQGFSGANVLTF	TGTGCCAGCAGCTTACAGGGGTTCTCTGGGGCCAACGTCCTGACTTTC
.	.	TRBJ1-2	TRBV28	CASSHRSGEGYTF	TGTGCCAGCAGCCATCGAAGCGGAGAAGGCTACACCTTC
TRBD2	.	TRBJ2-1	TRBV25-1	CASRGTSYFDEQFF	TGTGCCAGCAGAGGGACTAGCTATTTCGATGAGCAGTTCTTC
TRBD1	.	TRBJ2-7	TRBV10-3	CAIQTGSYEQYF	TGTGCCATCCAGACAGGGTCCTACGAGCAGTACTTC
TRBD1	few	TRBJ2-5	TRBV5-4	CASSFRTGVQETQYF	TGTGCCAGCAGCTTCCGGACAGGGGTACAAGAGACCCAGTACTTC
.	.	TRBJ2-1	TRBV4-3	CASSQDVDRGQFF	TGCGCCAGCAGCCAAGATGTGGACAGAGGGCAGTTCTTC
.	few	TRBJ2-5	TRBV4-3	CASSLRVEGETQYF	TGCGCCAGCAGCCTCAGGGTGGAGGGGGAGACCCAGTACTTC
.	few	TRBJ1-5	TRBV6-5	CASSYSGGDNQPQHF	TGTGCCAGCAGTTACTCTGGCGGAGACAATCAGCCCCAGCATTTT
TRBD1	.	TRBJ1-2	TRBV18	CASSPTGADGYTF	TGTGCCAGCTCACCGACAGGGGCAGATGGCTACACCTTC
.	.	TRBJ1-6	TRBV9	CASSVGPAGVRPLHF	TGTGCCAGCAGCGTAGGCCCTGCAGGGGTAAGACCCCTCCACTTT
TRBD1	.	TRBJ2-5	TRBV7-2	CASSRTGGWQETQYF	TGTGCCAGCAGCCGGACAGGGGGCTGGCAAGAGACCCAGTACTTC
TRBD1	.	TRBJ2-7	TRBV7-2	CASRGQGHSYEQYF	TGTGCCAGCAGGGGACAGGGACACTCCTACGAGCAGTACTTC
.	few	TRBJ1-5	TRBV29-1	CSVAAGSSNQPQHF	TGCAGCGTTGCCGCCGGGTCGAGCAATCAGCCCCAGCATTTT
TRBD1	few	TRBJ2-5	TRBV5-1	CACGTGGDGETQYF	TGCGCCTGTGGCACAGGGGGCGATGGGGAGACCCAGTACTTC
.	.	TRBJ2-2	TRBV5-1	CASSLAQVANTGELFF	TGCGCCAGCAGCTTGGCTCAGGTCGCGAACACCGGGGAGCTGTTTTTT
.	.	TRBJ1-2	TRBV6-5	CAISGRTGYGYTF	TGTGCCATCAGTGGTCGGACGGGGTATGGCTACACCTTC
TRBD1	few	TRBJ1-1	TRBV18	CASSQGVGNTEAFF	TGTGCCAGCTCCCAGGGGGTGGGGAACACTGAAGCTTTCTTT
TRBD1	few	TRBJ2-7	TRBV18	CASSIGQGKDEQYF	TGTGCCAGCTCCATAGGACAGGGGAAGGACGAGCAGTACTTC
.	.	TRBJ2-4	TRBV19	CASSIKLEGMNIQYF	TGTGCCAGTAGTATTAAATTGGAGGGGATGAACATTCAGTACTTC
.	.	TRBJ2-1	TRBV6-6	CASSYSNQRVNNEQFF	TGTGCCAGCAGTTACTCGAATCAGCGGGTGAACAATGAGCAGTTCTTC
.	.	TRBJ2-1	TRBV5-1	CASSPGGGLDNEQFF	TGCGCCAGCAGCCCGGGGGGCGGGTTGGACAATGAGCAGTTCTTC
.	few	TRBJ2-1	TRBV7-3	CASSLREKANEQFF	TGTGCCAGCAGCTTAAGGGAGAAGGCTAATGAGCAGTTCTTC
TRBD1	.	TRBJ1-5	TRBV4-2	CASSHPLGQGSNQPQHF	TGTGCCAGCAGCCATCCCCTGGGACAGGGAAGCAATCAGCCCCAGCATTTT
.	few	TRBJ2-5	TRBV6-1	CASSESRTVAETQYF	TGTGCCAGCAGTGAATCGAGGACAGTGGCAGAGACCCAGTACTTC